The clone carrying this TCR beta chain has a handful of counts. Germline loops: CDR1 SGHAT, CDR2 FQNNGV. V was shortened by 3 bases and J by 6 bases, with 6 bases between the two germline ends. The CDR3 runs to 12 residues. This sample was taken from a study of T cell changes during pregnancy in multiple sclerosis. Profiling relied on immunoSEQ multiplex PCR, and the TCRdb table lists in-frame clones only, not all of them. The top ten hold under 9.5% of the sample, which has about 46,000 clones, more than 85% seen once. This sample comprised CD8+ T cells from peripheral blood mononuclear cells, obtained after pregnancy. The gene calls are TRBV11-2 and TRBJ1-5; unclear D gene. The source is a female donor with multiple sclerosis, enrolled in a pregnancy study. The CDR3: CASSFLRQPQHF. DNA of the CDR3: TGTGCCAGCAGCTTTCTACGTCAGCCCCAGCATTTT.